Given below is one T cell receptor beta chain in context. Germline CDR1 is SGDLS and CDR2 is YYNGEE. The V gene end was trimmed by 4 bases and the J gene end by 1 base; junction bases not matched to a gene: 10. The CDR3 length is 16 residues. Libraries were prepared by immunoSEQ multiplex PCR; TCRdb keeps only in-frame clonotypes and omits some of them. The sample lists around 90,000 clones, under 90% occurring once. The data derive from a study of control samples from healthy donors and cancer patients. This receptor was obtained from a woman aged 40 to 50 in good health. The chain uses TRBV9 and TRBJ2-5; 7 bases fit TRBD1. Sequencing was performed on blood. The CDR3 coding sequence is TGTGCCAGCAGCCGTGCCCGGGACAGCCTCCAAGAGACCCAGTACTTC. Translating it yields CASSRARDSLQETQYF.